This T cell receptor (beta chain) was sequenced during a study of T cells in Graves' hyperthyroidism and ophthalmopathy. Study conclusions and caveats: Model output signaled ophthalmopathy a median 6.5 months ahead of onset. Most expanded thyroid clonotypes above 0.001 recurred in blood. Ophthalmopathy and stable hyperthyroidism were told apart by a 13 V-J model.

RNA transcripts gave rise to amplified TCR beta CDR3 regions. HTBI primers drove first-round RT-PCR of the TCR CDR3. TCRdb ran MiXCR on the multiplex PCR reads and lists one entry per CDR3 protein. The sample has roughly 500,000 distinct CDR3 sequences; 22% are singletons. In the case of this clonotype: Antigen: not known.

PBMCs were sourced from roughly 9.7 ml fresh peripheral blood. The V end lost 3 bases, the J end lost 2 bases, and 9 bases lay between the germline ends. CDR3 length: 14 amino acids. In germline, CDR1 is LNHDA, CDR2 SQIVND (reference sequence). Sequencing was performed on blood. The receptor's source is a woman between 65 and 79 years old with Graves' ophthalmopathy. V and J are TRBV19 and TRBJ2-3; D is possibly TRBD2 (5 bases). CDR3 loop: CASSIKRFTDTQYF. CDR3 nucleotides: TGTGCCAGTAGTATTAAGCGGTTCACAGATACGCAGTATTTT.